The clone carrying this T cell receptor beta chain was seen a few times. Its cognate antigen is unknown. CDR1 is MNHNS, CDR2 SASEGT, per germline. The CDR3 covers 14 residues. Trimming at V came to 6 bases and at J to 9 bases, leaving 12 bases not matched to a gene. This sample was included in a study of post-analysis software for immune sequencing data. Presence of unique molecular identifiers characterized the TCR beta cDNA libraries. MiXCR, run by TCRdb on the PCR reads, gives a single entry per CDR3 protein. The sample lists roughly 730,000 distinct CDR3 sequences; 25% to 30% were seen once. Findings of the study overall: In patients, about five TRBV segments were more frequent than in controls, with TRBV5-6, TRBV5-1 and TRBV20-1 among them.

This clonotype was obtained from a girl aged 10 to 17 with multiple sclerosis. This rearrangement joins TRBV6-1 to TRBJ2-5; 8 positions match TRBD2. Sequencing was carried out using blood. The CDR3 spells CASRVLAARGAQYF. The CDR3 bases are TGTGCCAGCAGGGTACTAGCGGCTCGCGGGGCCCAGTACTTC.